Below, 29 T cell receptor beta chains from the same sample are listed, as sequenced in a study of T-cell memory formation after mild COVID-19. TCRdb itself ran the 5' RACE reads through MiXCR, one entry per CDR3 protein. The sample lists 40,000 to 60,000 distinct CDR3 sequences, approximately 9% occurring once. The sequenced sample was PBMCs or a T cell subset sorted from them (not recorded which). The source of these receptors is an adult woman who had mild COVID-19 (a few samples of this study predate the infection). Cell type and time point are not known.

The sample holds a few counts of this clonotype. The chain carries TRBV6-4 and TRBJ2-1, with 13 bases identical to TRBD2. Losses at the gene ends were 5 bases for V and 5 bases for J; bases not matched to a gene: 3. Germline CDR1 reads MRHNA; CDR2 reads SNTAGT. The CDR3 sequence is 15 residues long. The CDR3, as DNA: TGTGCCAGCAGTCCAGGACTAGCGGGAGACAATGAGCAGTTCTTC. Translated, it gives CASSPGLAGDNEQFF.

Only a few counts were recorded for this clonotype. The chain joins TRBV5-1 to TRBJ1-2; 8 nucleotides agree with TRBD1. After removal of 5 bases from V and 5 bases from J, the junction contained 8 bases not matched to a gene. Germline V gene data show CDR1 as SGHRS and CDR2 as YFSETQ. The CDR3 length is 14 residues. The CDR3 sequence is CASSPDRVQYGYTF. In DNA, the CDR3 is TGCGCCAGCAGTCCGGACAGGGTACAGTATGGCTACACCTTC.

This clonotype has ten or more counts. The genes are TRBV4-2 and TRBJ2-7, with D perhaps matching TRBD1 (5 bases). Germline CDR1 is LGHNA and CDR2 is YNFKEQ. V was shortened by 0 bases and J by 1 base, with 7 bases between the two germline ends. This CDR3 region has 14 residues. DNA of the CDR3: TGTGCCAGCAGCCAAGAGACAGTGTCCTACGAGCAGTACTTC. This sequence encodes CASSQETVSYEQYF.

This rearrangement joins TRBV5-1 to TRBJ2-4; possibly TRBD2 for D (5 bases). This CDR3 is built from 16 residues. Germline assignment: CDR1 SGHRS and CDR2 YFSETQ. Trimming cost V 3 bases and J 0 bases, with 13 bases left between them. The chain's CDR3 is CASSYAGPAAKNIQYF. The CDR3 DNA reads TGCGCCAGCAGCTACGCGGGTCCGGCAGCCAAAAACATTCAGTACTTC.

This clonotype was observed a few times. The rearrangement joins TRBV12-3 or TRBV12-4 to TRBJ2-5, with D unclear. Trimming pared 2 bases from V and 5 bases from J, leaving 6 bases between. This CDR3 comprises 12 residues. CDR3 DNA: TGTGCCAGCAGTTTATACGGGGAGACCCAGTACTTC. Translating it yields CASSLYGETQYF.

This clonotype was recorded at least ten times. V usage is TRBV7-9 and J usage is TRBJ2-1, with a tentative D call TRBD2 (6 bases). CDR1 and CDR2 (germline): SEHNR, FQNEAQ (reference sequence). V shed 8 bases and J shed 2 bases, with 10 bases lying between them. The CDR3 spans 13 residues. In DNA, the CDR3 is TGTGCCAGCCGGAGGGGTGCCTACAATGAGCAGTTCTTC. Its protein is CASRRGAYNEQFF.

This clonotype turned up a few times. The chain joins TRBV6-5 to TRBJ2-2; no firm D call. The CDR3 contains 16 residues. Germline loops: CDR1 MNHEY, CDR2 SVGAGI. The V and J ends lost 2 bases and 1 base respectively, with 11 bases between them. The CDR3 nucleotides read TGTGCCAGCAGTTACGTCTTGTCGGGGAACACCGGGGAGCTGTTTTTT. Translation gives CASSYVLSGNTGELFF.

This clonotype was counted between two and nine times. The chain combines TRBV30 with TRBJ2-7; D gene uncertain. The CDR3 extends over 13 amino acids. Germline lookup yields CDR1 GTSNPN and CDR2 SVGIG (reference sequence). Trimming stripped 2 bases from V and 2 bases from J, with 10 bases between. CDR3 loop: CAWSLQHTYEQYF. CDR3 nucleotides: TGTGCCTGGAGTCTACAGCATACCTACGAGCAGTACTTC.

Only a few counts were recorded for this clonotype. The V gene is TRBV11-2, the J gene TRBJ2-2; TRBD1 matches 8 bases. Germline trimming cut 2 bases from V and 5 bases from J; bases unmatched to any gene: 7. This CDR3 spans 16 amino acids. The germline V gene has CDR1 SGHAT and CDR2 FQNNGV. In DNA form, the CDR3 reads TGTGCCAGCAGCTTATCCACAGGGGGATGGACCGGGGAGCTGTTTTTT. It codes for CASSLSTGGWTGELFF.

This clonotype was observed a few times. V gene TRBV18 combines with J gene TRBJ2-4; D might be TRBD2 (6 bases). CDR1 is KGHSH and CDR2 is LQKENI in the germline V gene. V lost 6 bases to trimming and J lost 2 bases, with 17 bases between them. This CDR3 comprises 16 residues. The chain's CDR3 is CASSLASTSTKNIQYF. CDR3 coding DNA: TGTGCCAGCTCGCTTGCGTCCACTAGCACCAAAAACATTCAGTACTTC.

This clonotype was seen a handful of times. The chain employs TRBV6-5 and TRBJ1-1, with 9 bases identical to TRBD1. Germline-derived CDR1 and CDR2 are MNHEY and SVGAGI. The CDR3 loop spans 14 amino acids. Germline trimming cut 7 bases from V and 3 bases from J; bases unmatched to any gene: 6. CDR3 sequence: CASNTGGSDTEAFF. The CDR3 DNA is TGTGCCAGCAACACAGGGGGCAGTGACACTGAAGCTTTCTTT.

This clonotype was counted only a few times. V and J are TRBV5-5 and TRBJ1-5; the match to TRBD1 covers 9 bases. The V gene's germline CDR1 is SGHKS and CDR2 YYEKEE (reference sequence). The CDR3 covers 17 residues. J lost 6 bases, V lost 0 bases, and 10 bases had no gene match. DNA of the CDR3: TGTGCCAGCAGCTTGGTCGGTACAGGGGGCGCGGGTCAGCCCCAGCATTTT. Amino acid sequence: CASSLVGTGGAGQPQHF.

This clonotype was counted many times. V is TRBV19 and J is TRBJ2-7; 7 bases are shared with TRBD2. V was pared by 1 base and J by 7 bases, with 7 bases of the junction left unmatched. The CDR3 runs 14 residues. Germline assignment: CDR1 LNHDA and CDR2 SQIVND (reference sequence). CDR3 amino acids: CASSIVGGSEEQYF. The CDR3 region has the DNA TGTGCCAGTAGTATAGTTGGCGGGAGCGAAGAGCAGTACTTC.

This clonotype was counted at least ten times. The V call is TRBV6-2 or TRBV6-3, the J call TRBJ2-3, with 14 bases matching TRBD2. V shed 4 bases and J 6 bases; nucleotides not matched to a gene: 3. Germline loops: CDR1 MNHEY, CDR2 SVGEGT. CDR3 length: 15 residues. The DNA of the CDR3 is TGTGCCAGCAGTTTGGGACTAGCGGGAGTGGATACGCAGTATTTT. Translating gives CASSLGLAGVDTQYF.

The chain employs TRBV2 and TRBJ2-5; D gene ambiguous. V lost 1 base to trimming and J lost 5 bases, with 8 bases between them. Germline CDR1 reads SNHLY; CDR2 reads FYNNEI. The CDR3 sequence is 13 residues long. The CDR3 region has the DNA TGTGCCAGCAGTGAAGGGTATTCCGAGACCCAGTACTTC. Translation gives CASSEGYSETQYF. Combining the CDR3 with reference TRBV2 and TRBJ2-5 gives the whole variable domain EPEVTQTPSHQVTQMGQEVILRCVPISNHLYFYWYRQILGQKVEFLVSFYNNEISEKSEIFDDQFSVERPDGSNFTLKIRSTKLEDSAMYFCASSEGYSETQYFGPGTRLLVL.

This clonotype was detected only a few times. This chain uses TRBV19 with TRBJ1-1; D might be TRBD1 (6 bases). Germline V lookup: CDR1 LNHDA, CDR2 SQIVND (reference sequence). Deletions cut 3 bases from V and 1 base from J, with 12 bases between. The CDR3 totals 15 residues. The CDR3 DNA reads TGTGCCAGTAGTATCGCAGGGGCCGGGAACACTGAAGCTTTCTTT. As protein: CASSIAGAGNTEAFF.

The table lists this clonotype with many counts. The rearrangement links TRBV15 to TRBJ1-6; no clear D gene. Germline-derived CDR1 and CDR2 are LNHNV and YYDKDF (reference sequence). The V gene lost 0 bases and the J gene lost 8 bases, with 5 bases spanning the gap. The CDR3 spans 13 residues. CDR3 coding DNA: TGTGCCACCAGCAGAGATCAGGATTCACCCCTCCACTTT. Protein product: CATSRDQDSPLHF.

This clonotype was picked up many times. The rearrangement links TRBV12-3 or TRBV12-4 to TRBJ2-7; a weak D match, TRBD2 (5 bases). V lost 2 bases and J 3 bases, leaving 8 bases between the germline ends. This CDR3 region has 13 residues. CDR3 loop: CASSLTGNYEQYF. CDR3 in DNA: TGTGCCAGCAGTTTAACGGGGAACTACGAGCAGTACTTC.

The J gene is TRBJ2-1, the V gene TRBV6-2 or TRBV6-3; 8 bases align to TRBD2. Germline V CDR1 and CDR2: MNHEY, SVGEGT. V shed 6 bases, J shed 2 bases, and the junction held 6 bases outside the gene matches. This CDR3 has 15 amino acids. The CDR3 DNA is TGTGCCAGCAGCTTCATAGCGGGACCCTACAATGAGCAGTTCTTC. Translated: CASSFIAGPYNEQFF.

This clonotype was observed at least ten times. The chain couples TRBV20-1 to TRBJ2-1, with a weak D call TRBD2 (6 bases). With 3 bases removed from V and 10 bases from J, the gap between germline ends came to 16 bases. This CDR3 is built from 13 residues. Germline V gene lookup returns CDR1 DFQATT and CDR2 SNEGSKA (reference sequence). The CDR3 coding sequence is TGCAGTGCTAGGTTTACTAGCCGCGGGGAGCAGTTCTTC. Translated, it gives CSARFTSRGEQFF.

A few counts support this clonotype. This chain connects TRBV7-2 to TRBJ1-1; no definite D call. The length of the CDR3 is 16 residues. The V end was cut by 7 bases, the J end by 2 bases, with 20 bases between. Germline-derived CDR1 and CDR2 are SGHTA and FQGNSA. The CDR3 DNA follows: TGTGCCAGCATCCGTCGGCCAGGACCCATAAACACTGAAGCTTTCTTT. Translating it yields CASIRRPGPINTEAFF.

This clonotype was seen only a few times. This chain connects TRBV7-9 to TRBJ2-5; 16 bases agree with TRBD2. Germline CDR1 and CDR2: SEHNR and FQNEAQ (reference sequence). The length of the CDR3 is 18 residues. V lost 5 bases to trimming and J lost 5 bases; unmatched junction nucleotides: 11. CDR3 sequence reads: CASSPPGLAGGRSETQYF. The DNA for the CDR3 is TGTGCCAGCAGCCCACCGGGACTAGCGGGGGGGCGGTCGGAGACCCAGTACTTC.

V gene TRBV5-1 combines with J gene TRBJ2-1; possibly TRBD1 or TRBD2 for D (8 bases each). CDR3 length equals 16 residues. Germline V gene sequence: CDR1 SGHRS, CDR2 YFSETQ. V lost 4 bases to trimming and J lost 1 base, with 15 bases between them. As DNA, the CDR3 is TGCGCCAGCAGCACGGGAGGGACAGGTTCCTACAATGAGCAGTTCTTC. Residues: CASSTGGTGSYNEQFF.

This chain links TRBV6-1 with TRBJ2-5; 12 bases agree with TRBD2. Losses at the gene ends were 2 bases for V and 2 bases for J; bases not matched to a gene: 3. Germline V gene sequence: CDR1 MNHNS, CDR2 SASEGT. This CDR3 has 16 residues. The DNA for the CDR3 is TGTGCCAGCAGTGAAATAGGACTAGCGGGGCAAGAGACCCAGTACTTC. As protein: CASSEIGLAGQETQYF.

The rearrangement links TRBV7-9 to TRBJ2-1; the D call may be TRBD1 or TRBD2 (5 bases each). Trimming pared 1 base from V and 1 base from J, leaving 14 bases between. The germline V gene encodes CDR1 SEHNR and CDR2 FQNEAQ (reference sequence). This CDR3 has 17 amino acids. CDR3 amino acids: CASSLEGLGGSYNEQFF. The CDR3 DNA follows: TGTGCCAGCAGCTTAGAGGGGCTAGGAGGTTCCTACAATGAGCAGTTCTTC.

The genes are TRBV20-1 and TRBJ1-1, with 9 nucleotides matching TRBD1. The germline CDR1 and CDR2 sequences are DFQATT and SNEGSKA (reference sequence). The CDR3 sequence is 11 residues long. CDR3 sequence (DNA): TGCAGGGTGACAGGGGGCACTGAAGCTTTCTTT. Translation gives CRVTGGTEAFF.

The J gene is TRBJ2-3, the V gene TRBV24-1, with D perhaps TRBD1 (6 bases). The V and J ends lost 5 bases and 2 bases respectively, with 13 bases between them. Germline assignment: CDR1 KGHDR and CDR2 SFDVKD. The length of the CDR3 is 15 residues. The DNA for the CDR3 is TGTGCCACCAGTGTAGGACAGAGATACACAGATACGCAGTATTTT. Translated, it gives CATSVGQRYTDTQYF.

J is TRBJ2-7 and V is TRBV3-1, with 15 positions matching TRBD2. The CDR3 consists of 18 residues. Germline V CDR1 and CDR2: LGHDT, YNNKEL (reference sequence). V was clipped by 0 bases and J by 4 bases; unmatched bases: 7. CDR3 in DNA: TGTGCCAGCAGCCAAGATTTATGGACTAGCGGGAGGGGGTACGAGCAGTACTTC. Amino acid sequence: CASSQDLWTSGRGYEQYF.

The rearrangement links TRBV20-1 to TRBJ2-7; D may correspond to TRBD1 or TRBD2 (6 bases each). This CDR3 has 13 residues. The germline V and J ends were trimmed by 5 bases and 7 bases, with 18 bases remaining between them. CDR1 is DFQATT, CDR2 SNEGSKA, per germline (reference sequence). Written as DNA, the CDR3 is TGCAGTGCTTGGACAGCCGATGGGGGGGAGCAGTACTTC. Translating it yields CSAWTADGGEQYF.